Listed here is a single T cell receptor (beta chain). In the authors' workflow: How many nucleated cells were present was estimated from reference gene primer amplification. The table came from immunoSEQ multiplex PCR; TCRdb's copy has only in-frame clones and leaves some out. V, J and clone size derive from that table, while D and trimming were established from the DNA sequence. Of 130,000 to 150,000 clones listed, 79% were seen once; the top ten hold over 8.5%. This entry comes from a study of blood T cell repertoires in COVID-19. Study background: The study drew acute and convalescent COVID-19 samples from the United States, Italy and Spain. T cells, B-cell-depleted T cells, or PBMCs provided the cDNA or gDNA that served as material.

V was shortened by 7 bases and J by 11 bases, with 17 bases between the two germline ends. CDR3 length: 12 residues. Germline CDR1 and CDR2: LNHDA and SQIVND (reference sequence). The sequence was collected from a man aged 50-59 years with active or convalescent COVID-19. Source material: peripheral blood. This chain joins TRBV19 and TRBJ1-2, with D maybe TRBD1 (5 bases). CDR3 loop: CASTRHLGEYTF. For the CDR3, the DNA is TGTGCCAGTACCCGCCATCTAGGGGAATACACCTTC.